Listed here is a single T cell receptor beta chain. The antigen remains undetermined. Primers used in a second PCR of roughly 6 to 11 cycles were a sample-barcoded 5' primer and a J-beta primer mix. TCRdb ran MiXCR on the 5' RACE reads and lists one entry per CDR3 protein. The table shows approximately 580,000 distinct CDR3 sequences, with more than 20% occurring only once. The data were obtained in a study of blood T cells in healthy people across ages. General study findings and limits: The fall in TCR beta diversity per million T cells was roughly linear with age.

V shed 5 bases and J shed 5 bases, with 6 bases lying between them. The CDR3 loop spans 12 amino acids. Germline loops: CDR1 MNHEY, CDR2 SMNVEV (reference sequence). These sequences were also reported in another study, on T cells of mothers and their children. As that report states: Several million TCR beta reads per child versus over 9 million per mother.

This TCR derives from a boy between 10 and 17 years old in good health. The rearrangement links TRBV27 to TRBJ1-4; D ambiguous. Specimen: blood. The DNA for the CDR3 is TGTGCCAGCAGTGGACGAAATGAAAAACTGTTTTTT. Translation: CASSGRNEKLFF.